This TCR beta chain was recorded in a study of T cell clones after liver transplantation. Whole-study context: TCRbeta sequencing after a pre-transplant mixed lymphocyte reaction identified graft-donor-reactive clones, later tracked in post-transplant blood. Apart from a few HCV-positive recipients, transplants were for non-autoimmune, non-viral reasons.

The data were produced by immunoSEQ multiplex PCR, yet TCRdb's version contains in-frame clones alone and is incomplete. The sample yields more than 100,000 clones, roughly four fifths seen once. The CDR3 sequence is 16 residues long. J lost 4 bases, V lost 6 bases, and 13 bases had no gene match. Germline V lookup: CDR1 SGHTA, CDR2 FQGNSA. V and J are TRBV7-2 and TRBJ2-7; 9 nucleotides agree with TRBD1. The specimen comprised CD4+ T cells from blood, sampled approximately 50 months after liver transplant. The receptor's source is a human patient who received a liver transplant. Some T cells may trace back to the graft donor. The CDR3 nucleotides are TGTGCCAGCAGTCATCGGCGGGACAGGGTTGTTTACGAGCAGTACTTC. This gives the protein CASSHRRDRVVYEQYF.